This is a list of T cell receptor beta chains from one sample in a study of blood T cell repertoires in COVID-19. The table came from immunoSEQ multiplex PCR; TCRdb's copy has only in-frame clones and leaves some out. The data hold some 200,000 clones, with roughly 79% observed a single time. Sequencing used peripheral blood. The source is a human donor with acute or convalescent COVID-19. The donor label of this sample is uncertain. CDR3s include the opening cysteine and the closing phenylalanine or tryptophan. D genes are given only for firm matches. Only some rows state a clone size, as once, few, many or a class for expanded clones.

j_gene: TRBJ1-4; d_gene: TRBD1; v_gene: TRBV30; abundance: .; CDR3nt: TGTGCCTGGACAGGGGGAGAAAAACTGTTTTTT; CDR3aa: CAWTGGEKLFF
j_gene: TRBJ2-7; d_gene: TRBD1; v_gene: TRBV5-8; abundance: .; CDR3nt: TGTGCCAGCAGCAAGCACAGGGGCGGTAGCTCCTACGAGCAGTACTTC; CDR3aa: CASSKHRGGSSYEQYF
j_gene: TRBJ2-1; d_gene: .; v_gene: TRBV18; abundance: .; CDR3nt: TGTGCCAGCTCACCTTTTCGGGACATATACAATGAGCAGTTCTTC; CDR3aa: CASSPFRDIYNEQFF
j_gene: TRBJ2-5; d_gene: TRBD2; v_gene: TRBV2; abundance: .; CDR3nt: TGTGCCAGCAAGGAGCGGGAGGGCAGGGAGACCCAGTACTTC; CDR3aa: CASKEREGRETQYF
j_gene: TRBJ1-2; d_gene: .; v_gene: TRBV28; abundance: .; CDR3nt: TGTGCCAGCAGTTTAAGAACAGGGAGCCATGGCTACACCTTC; CDR3aa: CASSLRTGSHGYTF
j_gene: TRBJ2-2; d_gene: TRBD1; v_gene: TRBV19; abundance: few; CDR3nt: TGTGCCAGTAGTATTCAGGGAGTTCAGGGGGCTTTCTCCGGGGAGCTGTTTTTT; CDR3aa: CASSIQGVQGAFSGELFF
j_gene: TRBJ2-7; d_gene: .; v_gene: TRBV7-8; abundance: .; CDR3nt: TGTGCCAGCAGCTTATTGCGGGGTCACGAGCAGTACTTC; CDR3aa: CASSLLRGHEQYF
j_gene: TRBJ1-6; d_gene: TRBD1; v_gene: TRBV7-9; abundance: .; CDR3nt: TGTGCCAGCAGCGAACAGGGGGCTTATTCACCCCTCCACTTT; CDR3aa: CASSEQGAYSPLHF
j_gene: TRBJ2-5; d_gene: TRBD2; v_gene: TRBV6-5; abundance: .; CDR3nt: TGTGCCAGCAGTTACGTGGGACTAGGGGGAGAGACACAGTACTTC; CDR3aa: CASSYVGLGGETQYF
j_gene: TRBJ1-4; d_gene: .; v_gene: TRBV28; abundance: .; CDR3nt: TGTGCCATTGCCGGCAGTCCGGCAGGTGAAAAACTGTTTTTT; CDR3aa: CAIAGSPAGEKLFF
j_gene: TRBJ1-5; d_gene: TRBD1; v_gene: TRBV3-1/TRBV3-2; abundance: .; CDR3nt: TGTGCCAGCAGCATCGGACAGGGTGAAAATCAGCCCCAGCATTTT; CDR3aa: CASSIGQGENQPQHF
j_gene: TRBJ1-2; d_gene: TRBD1; v_gene: TRBV7-9; abundance: .; CDR3nt: TGTGCCAGCAGCTTTCCGGGACAGGGGGCGGGTGGCTACACCTTC; CDR3aa: CASSFPGQGAGGYTF
j_gene: TRBJ2-1; d_gene: .; v_gene: TRBV11-2; abundance: .; CDR3nt: TGTGCCAGCAGCTTAATGGGGACACATTATAACAATGAGCAGTTCTTC; CDR3aa: CASSLMGTHYNNEQFF
j_gene: TRBJ1-2; d_gene: TRBD1; v_gene: TRBV23-1; abundance: .; CDR3nt: TGCGCCAGCAGTCTTCAGGGGGCGCATGGCTACACCTTC; CDR3aa: CASSLQGAHGYTF
j_gene: TRBJ2-7; d_gene: TRBD1; v_gene: TRBV19; abundance: once; CDR3nt: TGTGCCAGTAGTATGCTCCCGGGACAGGGTTTAGAGCAGTACTTC; CDR3aa: CASSMLPGQGLEQYF